This TCR beta chain is drawn from a study of CD8 T cells in ankylosing spondylitis. Study results and caveats: Clones linked with disease were CD8+ and fairly uncommon in the peripheral blood. Disease-linked clones reportedly showed significant enrichment in matched ankylosing spondylitis synovial fluid. Earlier reports found some motif variants in synovial fluid and blood in reactive arthritis. For ankylosing spondylitis blood, a TCR beta motif of under 10 highly homologous variants appeared characteristic.

This clonotype was detected ten times or more. Antigen unknown. Quantitative 5'-RACE with molecular barcodes produced the TCR beta libraries. TCRdb reanalysed the 5' RACE reads using MiXCR and keeps one entry per CDR3 protein. Of around 430,000 distinct CDR3 sequences listed, approximately 17% are singletons. The CDR3 has 15 amino acids. The V end was cut by 1 base, the J end by 2 bases, with 11 bases between. From germline, CDR1 is LGHDT and CDR2 YNNKEL (reference sequence). The source material was blood, either unsorted or a sorted T cell fraction (not recorded which). The sequence was obtained from a male donor with ankylosing spondylitis. The V call is TRBV3-1, the J call TRBJ1-2; D not resolved. This CDR3 reads CASSQGRQRNYGYTF. The CDR3 DNA reads TGTGCCAGCAGCCAAGGTCGCCAGCGAAACTATGGCTACACCTTC.